These T cell receptor beta chains were read from a single sample in a study of low-dose radiotherapy and immunotherapy resistance in tumors. TCRdb independently ran MiXCR on the reads; one entry per CDR3 protein. There are more than 90,000 distinct CDR3 sequences in the sample; about 20% occur only once, and over 4% lies in the top ten. The specimen comprised PBMCs, sampled after low-dose radiotherapy plus immunotherapy. The receptors here all came from a male donor with prostate cancer. Each CDR3 is given with its conserved first and last residue.

>TRBV6-5|16|TRBJ1-3
CASSYGSDHSGNTIYF
>TRBV30|11|TRBJ2-2
CAWTGPGELFF
>TRBV25-1|14|TRBJ1-4
CASSDWTARTPLLF
>TRBV6-5|17|TRBJ2-3
CASSYVPPGQGTDTQYF
>TRBV5-1|15|TRBJ2-5
CASSFEGVPQETQYF
>TRBV27|14|TRBJ2-7
CASTPGVGAYEQYF
>TRBV19|12|TRBJ2-1
CASSISDSEQFF
>TRBV9|17|TRBJ1-1
CASSVEMGGHSNTEAFF
>TRBV20-1|15|TRBJ1-5
CSASFATATGQPQHF
>TRBV9|16|TRBJ1-1
CASSVGYTYGTTEAFF
>TRBV29-1|10|TRBJ1-1
CSVQVTEAFF
>TRBV7-2|15|TRBJ2-7
CASSLGRGRNYEQYF
>TRBV6-6|14|TRBJ2-3
CASSSPTRTDTQYF
>TRBV6-2/TRBV6-3|13|TRBJ2-3
CASRPGGSDTQYF
>TRBV6-1|13|TRBJ2-2
CASSTRDTGELFF
>TRBV20-1|14|TRBJ2-5
CSARPGTGQETQYF
>TRBV7-9|18|TRBJ1-6
CASSLAIRRDRDSSPLHF
>TRBV24-1|13|TRBJ2-2
CATGTSATGELFF
>TRBV4-3|15|TRBJ2-5
CASSLGLAGGETQYF
>TRBV4-2|16|TRBJ2-2
CASSQDIQANTGELFF
>TRBV5-8|17|TRBJ2-3
CASSRLLAVPGTDTQYF
>TRBV5-1|16|TRBJ1-2
CASSLAVAGENYGYTF
>TRBV5-1|16|TRBJ1-6
CASSWTGPGDNSPLHF
>TRBV4-1|14|TRBJ2-7
CASSQGRGAYEQYF
>TRBV24-1|16|TRBJ2-2
CATSDFWQDGAGELFF
>TRBV29-1|13|TRBJ1-1
CSVSGTGGTEAFF
>TRBV5-4|18|TRBJ2-3
CASSSLRRVPPGTDTQYF
>TRBV29-1|12|TRBJ2-7
CSVRDRVDEQYF
>TRBV28|15|TRBJ1-5
CASPGPGADIQPQHF
>TRBV29-1|14|TRBJ1-3
CSVEGGSGRNTIYF
>TRBV4-1|15|TRBJ1-2
CASSPDRGQIYGYTF
>TRBV18|13|TRBJ1-1
CASSLPTPTEAFF
>TRBV20-1|15|TRBJ2-2
CSASGAGRSTGELFF
>TRBV12-3/TRBV12-4|11|TRBJ1-1
CASSLQDEAFF